The entry below describes one T cell receptor (beta chain). Its cognate antigen has yet to be identified. The data originate from a study of cytomegalovirus exposure and HLA in healthy donors (dated by TCRdb to about 2017). Concerning the study at large: According to an earlier analysis of several hundred of the donors, roughly 180 million T cells yielded some 120 million unique TCR beta sequences and approximately 300 Gb of sequence data. Rather than drawing on any new phenotypic data, the later analysis identified candidate immune exposures from TCR beta sequences and the way those sequences occurred across donors. Among roughly 400 genotyped donors of the cohort, an average of roughly 230,000 unique TCR beta nucleotide sequences was sequenced per donor, of which about 19% were non-productive. Four to six DR-DQ haplotypes were handled as single units for association and clustering, since linkage in the cohort was strong. The T cell repertoires of around 730 subjects were profiled by immunosequencing and related to cytomegalovirus serostatus. In an earlier analysis of over 550 of the donors, high-throughput TCR beta sequencing was used to judge whether each TCR beta V gene segment behaved as functional or pseudogenic. Every discovery cohort repertoire had been produced on one sequencing platform. An early release that covered more than 550 HLA-typed donors contained about 300 gigabases of sequencing data and 80 million or so unique TCR sequences. The study aimed to test whether signatures of past pathogen exposure could be identified by cataloging public T cell receptors. Of the 350 to 400 genotyped donors, 81% fell in the genetic ancestry cluster associated with self-reported Caucasian donors. A later analysis re-analyzed previously published TCR beta repertoires from approximately 700 donors and added high-resolution HLA genotyping to study TCR occurrence patterns. Class I and class II HLA loci were covered by the typing at four-digit resolution. A separate validation cohort of about 110 different subjects was used in addition to the 666-subject first cohort. The number of typed donors differed by locus: 629-630 for A, B, C, DRB1 and DQB1; approximately 520 for DQA1; 600 to 610 for DPA1; and roughly 470 for DPB1. In a later genetic analysis, genome-wide SNP genotypes for 398 of the 666 donors were used, and that subset was treated as a discovery cohort. High-throughput TCR immunosequencing, statistical association of individual TCRs with disease status, and machine learning were combined to predict cytomegalovirus infection status. Donor age, sex, ethnicity and CMV serostatus were compiled together with the repertoire data.

The library was generated by the immunoSEQ multiplex PCR assay. The multiplex PCR relied on a mix of 60 forward primers for TCR Vbeta segments and 13 reverse primers for TCR Jbeta segments. Amplification of the CDR3 region of rearranged TCR beta genes was performed with a multiplex PCR assay on genomic DNA. The Illumina HiSeq System was used to sequence the amplified TCR beta libraries as 87-base-pair reads. The original pipeline was this. A later analysis tallied around 82 million unique TCR beta chains across the 700 or so repertoires, and roughly 11 million of those chains were shared by two or more donors. Raw reads were error-corrected and collapsed into unique sequences by a nearest-neighbor algorithm in which closely related sequences were merged to remove PCR and sequencing errors. CDR3 sequences were aligned to IMGT reference sequences to assign V, D and J gene segments. Each retained sequence needed at least a six-nucleotide match to both a V gene segment and a J gene segment. Rearrangements were classified as productive when the CDR3 lacked stop codons and remained in frame with V and J, and all other rearrangements were classified as non-productive. CDR3 was defined according to IMGT convention as the region running from the second conserved V-encoded cysteine to the conserved J-encoded phenylalanine. Sequences without an unambiguous match to a single V gene segment were excluded from the earlier analysis of almost 600 of the donors. An earlier analysis of a few hundred of the donors called V segments functional above 56.7% productive rearrangements and segregating when the between-donor standard deviation exceeded 5%. A statistical classification framework was developed to diagnose cytomegalovirus status using the catalog of TCR beta chain sequences. V and J gene assignment, in a later analysis, came from comparing TCR nucleotide sequences with IMGT/GENE-DB human TR gene sequences. In a later analysis, CDR3 sequences and most-parsimonious VDJ recombination scenarios were assigned using the TCRdist pipeline. A later analysis defined each TCR beta chain by its CDR3 amino acid sequence plus V-gene family, and excluded reads lacking a unique V-gene family. A later analysis removed 550 to 700 highly shared, low-generation-probability nucleotide sequences to deal with suspected cross-contamination and a sequencing artifact. For each public chain, a later analysis derived a clonal expansion index from normalized ranks of inferred template counts within each repertoire. A later analysis computed generation probabilities with a VDJ recombination model fitted to out-of-frame rearrangements, and checked the results against IGoR. In a later analysis, TCR-TCR, TCR-HLA and TCR-CMV co-occurrence was scored with hypergeometric tests, and a repertoire-size bias correction was applied to TCR pairs. To estimate false discovery rates, a later analysis permuted the HLA or CMV assignments 20 times. In a later analysis, co-occurring TCRs were grouped using DBSCAN, and TCRdist sequence similarity was added for clustering within HLA-allele-positive subsets. Repertoires with fewer than 30,000 or more than 120,000 public chains were left out of co-occurrence clustering, as were a handful of repertoires with anomalous nucleotide sharing. Held by TCRdb, this immuneACCESS table contains in-frame sequences only and omits some clones. Under half of the omission traces to an unresolved V gene where checked; the cause of the rest is unknown. V and J calls and clone size are given by that table; D and trimming were obtained from the DNA. The table of this sample itemizes under 95,000 clones. The biggest ten clones account for less than 0.65% of the sample.

According to the germline V gene (reference sequence), CDR1 reads DFQATT and CDR2 reads SNEGSKA. Measured from the cysteine to the phenylalanine, the CDR3 is 10 residues long. The read is trimmed to its CDR3 DNA, 30 bases read in frame from base 1. At the junction V is shortened by 4 bases and J by 4 bases, with 4 bases in between. In total, roughly 710 healthy bone marrow donors made up the cohort. All cohort members were sampled while nominally healthy, although unrecorded immune exposures were likely present. The donor was CMV seronegative and was included in the group of 352 seronegative cohort members. A peripheral blood sample was provided by each donor, and peripheral blood mononuclear cells were used for TCR beta sequencing. Genomic DNA extraction from the blood cell samples was performed with the Qiagen DNeasy Blood Extraction Kit. On the study overall, not on this receptor specifically: A further reported finding was that TCR beta sequences accurately predicted the HLA-A and HLA-B alleles for most subjects in the first cohort. While some public TCRs were present in many individuals, most TCR sequences turned up only very rarely across donors. Because HLA typing was missing for some donors at each locus, association tests included only the typed subset. An association between a missense DCLRE1C variant and V-gene and J-gene trimming of TCR beta chains was found in a later genetic analysis and replicated in an independent cohort. The study listed over 150 TCR beta chains as associated with cytomegalovirus. In a later analysis, several top co-occurrence clusters were reported to appear linked to parvovirus B19, influenza, CMV and Epstein-Barr virus. A later genetic analysis reported fewer N-insertions in productive TCRs among donors in an Asian-associated ancestry cluster than the roughly 670-donor mean. In both the original and validation cohorts, the classifier was reported to diagnose cytomegalovirus status with high specificity and sensitivity. Roughly 15 rarely observed V segments, including chromosome 9 orphons, were excluded from the earlier analysis of 550 to 700 of the donors because counts were too low. Correlated functional status among segregating V segments might reflect linkage disequilibrium, but an unknown experimental factor could not be ruled out. An earlier analysis of around 500 of the donors showed that most TCR beta V segments appeared in productive rearrangements either about 87% or about 30% of the time, which broadly matched IMGT annotations. Compared with equally common non-associated chains, HLA-associated TCR beta chains in a later analysis were more clonally expanded and had lower generation probabilities. In a later analysis, TCR association rates were found to vary across HLA loci, with the most associated TCRs seen for DRB1 alleles and the fewest for HLA-C alleles. Sequencing depth was assumed to be roughly uniform across donors in the presence/absence analyses, though that assumption may not hold. Most CMV-associated TCR beta chains appeared to be HLA-restricted in a later analysis, and the HLA associations seemed to be driven largely by CMV exposure. Some IMGT-functional V segments, including TRBV6-2 and TRBV6-3, could not be distinguished by the 87-base-pair reads and were therefore excluded. The only immune exposure information available for the cohort was CMV serostatus. A few of the identified cytomegalovirus-associated TCR beta chains were confirmed in vitro to be specific for cytomegalovirus antigens. The sequencing pipeline was judged likely to have produced a cluster of highly shared sequence variants as a technical artifact. A later analysis associated some 17,000 TCR beta sequences with specific HLA alleles at a false discovery rate of 0.05. In this cohort, only TCR beta chains were sequenced, and detectable features were limited by the absence of alpha or paired-chain data. When HLA alleles, especially DR and DQ, strongly co-occurred, TCR associations were difficult to assign to individual alleles. The authors suggested that the approach could potentially be generalized to other disease states and immunological phenotypes.

The sequencing input was PBMCs. The chain is encoded by TRBV20-1 joined to TRBJ2-5, with an unclear D gene assignment. The sequence came from a man in his forties or fifties in good health and CMV-seronegative. The CDR3 reads as follows: CSATSETQYF. The nucleotide sequence is TGCAGTGCTACATCAGAGACCCAGTACTTC.